A selection of T cell receptor beta chains follows, all from one sample in a study of cytomegalovirus exposure and HLA in healthy donors. The method was immunoSEQ multiplex PCR; TCRdb's version includes in-frame clones alone and lacks a portion of them. The sample holds 110,000 to 150,000 clones; 60% to 80% are singletons and the top ten take roughly 1.6%. Sequencing input: PBMCs. These receptors originate from a female donor in good health and CMV-seronegative. Both conserved end residues are part of each CDR3. A D gene is named only where the DNA matches it firmly. Size is stated for part of the rows, as once, few or many counts, or as a class when the clone is expanded.

.	TRBV30	TRBJ1-5	.	TGTGCCTGGAGTATTGGGTTGGGGGGTTATCAGCCCCAGCATTTT	CAWSIGLGGYQPQHF
TRBD1	TRBV19	TRBJ2-6	.	TGTGCCAGCGGACAGGGGGCGCGAGGGGCCAACGTCCTGACTTTC	CASGQGARGANVLTF
.	TRBV10-2	TRBJ2-1	.	TGCGCCAGCCTGGGAGTTAATGAGCAGTTCTTC	CASLGVNEQFF
.	TRBV27	TRBJ1-5	.	TGTGCCAGTAGTAACAGGGTTAGCAATCAGCCCCAGCATTTT	CASSNRVSNQPQHF
.	TRBV12-5	TRBJ1-3	.	TGTGCTAGTGGTTTTCGAGAGGGAAACACCATATATTTT	CASGFREGNTIYF
TRBD1	TRBV6-6	TRBJ1-2	.	TGTGCCAGCAGTGGACAGGGAGTTGCCTATGGCTACACCTTC	CASSGQGVAYGYTF
.	TRBV2	TRBJ1-1	.	TGTGCCACCGCAGGGTTGGGGTACACTGAAGCTTTCTTT	CATAGLGYTEAFF
TRBD2	TRBV2	TRBJ2-2	.	TGTGCCAGCAACAACGTTCTCGGGACTAGGGAAACCGGGGAGCTGTTTTTT	CASNNVLGTRETGELFF
.	TRBV7-2	TRBJ2-3	.	TGTGCCAGCAGCTCGGACACGCGGGGTACGCAGTATTTT	CASSSDTRGTQYF
.	TRBV5-1	TRBJ2-3	.	TGCGCCAGCAGCCCCGGGCGAGGCGGGGCCCTGGGTGGGGATACGCAGTATTTT	CASSPGRGGALGGDTQYF
.	TRBV30	TRBJ2-7	.	TGTGCCTGGAACAGGGGACTCTCCTACGAGCAGTACTTC	CAWNRGLSYEQYF
.	TRBV7-3	TRBJ1-2	.	TGTGCCAGCAGCCCTGGGCGGGGGAAGGGCTACACCTTC	CASSPGRGKGYTF
.	TRBV19	TRBJ1-1	many	TGTGCCAGTAGTATGGCGGTCCCCGGGGCTGAAGCTTTCTTT	CASSMAVPGAEAFF
TRBD1	TRBV25-1	TRBJ2-2	.	TGTGCCAGCAGTAAAGAACAGGGGGCGAACACCGGGGAGCTGTTTTTT	CASSKEQGANTGELFF
TRBD2	TRBV7-7	TRBJ2-3	.	TGTGCTAGCAGCATGCGGGGGGCAGATACGCAGTATTTT	CASSMRGADTQYF
TRBD1	TRBV6-5	TRBJ1-1	few	TGTGCCAGCAGGAAACAGGGGGACAACACTGAAGCTTTCTTT	CASRKQGDNTEAFF
.	TRBV15	TRBJ1-1	few	TGTGCCACCAGCAAACACGAAGGTACGGGAACTGAAGCTTTCTTT	CATSKHEGTGTEAFF
.	TRBV6-6	TRBJ1-4	few	TGTGCCAGCAGTTCTCATCAGTCAACTAATGAAAAACTGTTTTTT	CASSSHQSTNEKLFF
.	TRBV6-5	TRBJ1-2	few	TGTGCCAGCAGGGACAGACCCCCCTATGGCTACACCTTC	CASRDRPPYGYTF
TRBD1	TRBV29-1	TRBJ2-7	.	TGCAGCGGGATTACCGGGACAGGGGGCTACGAGCAGTACTTC	CSGITGTGGYEQYF
TRBD2	TRBV9	TRBJ2-7	.	TGTGCCAGCAGCGATAGCGGGGAGCCCGCCTACGAGCAGTACTTC	CASSDSGEPAYEQYF
TRBD1	TRBV10-1	TRBJ1-6	.	TGCGCCAGCAGTCCAACAGGGGGGACTGACTCACCCCTCCACTTT	CASSPTGGTDSPLHF
.	TRBV7-6	TRBJ1-4	.	TGTGCCAGCAGCTTAGTAGCGGGGGGCCCTAATGAAAAACTGTTTTTT	CASSLVAGGPNEKLFF
.	TRBV19	TRBJ1-1	few	TGTGCCAGTAGTATAACCTCCGGGGGGCTTAGGGGGACTGAAGCTTTCTTT	CASSITSGGLRGTEAFF
.	TRBV6-5	TRBJ2-7	.	TGTGCCAGCAGTTACTCGACAGAGTACGAGCAGTACTTC	CASSYSTEYEQYF
.	TRBV2	TRBJ2-3	once	TGTGCCAGCACCGACGGTCTAGGGGAGGTTGATACGCAGTATTTT	CASTDGLGEVDTQYF
TRBD2	TRBV5-1	TRBJ2-7	.	TGCGCCAGCAGACTAGCGGGAGTGCTCACCTACGAGCAGTACTTC	CASRLAGVLTYEQYF
.	TRBV11-3	TRBJ1-2	.	TGTGCCAGCAGCGCGGACAGCTATGGCTACACCTTC	CASSADSYGYTF
TRBD2	TRBV6-1	TRBJ2-7	.	TGTGCCACCATGGGACGGGGGGTCTCCTACGAGCAGTACTTC	CATMGRGVSYEQYF
.	TRBV12-5	TRBJ2-2	.	TGTGCTAGTGGTTTGGTACTGGGGCCCGGGGAGCTGTTTTTT	CASGLVLGPGELFF